This TCR beta chain was observed in a study of post-analysis software for immune sequencing data (dated by TCRdb to between 2014 and 2016). About the full investigation: Relapsing-remitting, secondary progressive and progressive-relapsing multiple sclerosis were recorded as disease courses, and subtype annotation was lacking for some patients. Patient repertoires were compared against roughly 10 previously published healthy control repertoires from donors aged about 6 to 28 years. A subset of samples was prepared in parallel using single-end sample barcoding, then pooled and co-amplified after Illumina adapter ligation.

Library preparation was by PCR. Sequenced using an Illumina HiSeq 2500. Unique molecular identifiers were incorporated into TCR beta cDNA libraries to reduce PCR and sequencing biases. Per 1 to 10 million input T cells, 500,000 or so cDNA molecules were obtained, such that each molecule approximated one T cell. The patient libraries were prepared and sequenced using the same protocol as the earlier healthy control dataset. Samples belonging to the same batch were prepared together, multiplexed and sequenced on a shared HiSeq lane. Under the source paper's analysis protocol: MIGEC handled the raw barcoded reads, throwing out single-read molecular identifier groups before consensus assembly and CDR3 extraction. VDJtools was used for post-analysis of the clonotype tables, and diversity was normalized by down-sampling every dataset to the size of the smallest sample. In repertoire overlap clustering, CDR3 amino acid sequences, but not nucleotide sequences, were matched to correct batch-related cross-sample contamination. The public reads were reanalyzed by TCRdb: fastp trimming at Q25, MiXCR alignment, in-frame beta chains only. Records with the same CDR3 protein are collapsed into one entry carrying the most frequent genes and DNA. TCRdb's processing, not the authors', yielded these V and J calls. This sample gives 380,000 or so distinct CDR3 sequences in total; roughly 35% of them show up just once. Over 10% of the sample is taken by the ten largest.

This clonotype has just a few counts. No cognate antigen has been identified for it. Base qualities are not at hand, and no much larger clone is one base apart. TCR beta repertoires were profiled from peripheral blood of 13 young patients with multiple sclerosis to demonstrate the VDJtools post-analysis software. The multiple sclerosis patients were children and adolescents ranging in age from roughly 6 to 15 years. Overall results and qualifications from the work: Direct clustering with F measure revealed strong co-clustering of samples prepared in the same batch, which led to a batch-effect correction. Significantly lower normalized Chao1 diversity was found in multiple sclerosis patients than in controls, suggesting substantial peripheral T-cell clonal expansion. The multiple sclerosis patient group was slightly younger than the control group.

Sequenced input: blood. This TCR came from a girl between 10 and 17 years old with multiple sclerosis.

Read as DNA, the sequence is TGTGCCAGCAGCTTCGGACAGGGCCAGGGTACGCAGTATTTT. Translated, it reads CASSFGQGQGTQYF. Here the chain combines TRBV7-3 and TRBJ2-3; TRBD1 agrees with 8 junctional bases. From the cysteine through the phenylalanine, the CDR3 covers 14 amino acids. Just CDR3 DNA is preserved here, 42 bases in frame from base 1. Germline trimming amounts to 3 bases on V and 8 bases on J, with 7 as the count of junction bases outside the gene matches. The CDR1 and CDR2 encoded by the germline V gene are SGHTA and FQGTGA.